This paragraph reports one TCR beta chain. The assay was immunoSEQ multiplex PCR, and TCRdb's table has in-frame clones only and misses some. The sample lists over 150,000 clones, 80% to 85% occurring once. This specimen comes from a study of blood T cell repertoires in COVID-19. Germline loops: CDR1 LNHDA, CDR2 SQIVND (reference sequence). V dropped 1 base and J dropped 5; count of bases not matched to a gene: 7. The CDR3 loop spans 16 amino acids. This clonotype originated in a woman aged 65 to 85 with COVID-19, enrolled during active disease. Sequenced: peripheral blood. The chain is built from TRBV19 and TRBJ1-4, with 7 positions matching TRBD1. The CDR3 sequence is CASSIAPGQTNEKLFF. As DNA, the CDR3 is TGTGCCAGTAGTATAGCACCGGGACAGACGAATGAAAAACTGTTTTTT.